These T cell receptor beta chains were read from a single sample in a study of cytomegalovirus exposure and HLA in healthy donors. TCRdb keeps only in-frame clones here, not all; method: immunoSEQ multiplex PCR. The sample lists 90,000 to 100,000 clones, approximately 80% occurring once. The material sequenced was PBMCs. All receptors come from a woman aged 40 to 50 in good health and CMV-seronegative. Both conserved end residues are part of each CDR3. Fields, in order: J gene, clone size, V gene, D gene, CDR3 length, CDR3 protein, CDR3 DNA. A D gene is named only where the DNA matches it firmly. Clone sizes are given selectively: once, few, many, or a class where the clone is expanded.

TRBJ1-2 | once | TRBV4-2 | - | 17 | CASSQNPLGALNYGYTF | TGTGCCAGCAGCCAAAATCCCTTAGGGGCCCTTAACTATGGCTACACCTTC
TRBJ2-7 | - | TRBV18 | TRBD1 | 13 | CASSPGQSYEQYF | TGTGCCAGCTCACCGGGACAGTCCTACGAGCAGTACTTC
TRBJ2-7 | - | TRBV27 | - | 10 | CASQSAEQYF | TGTGCCAGCCAGAGCGCCGAGCAGTACTTC
TRBJ2-7 | - | TRBV11-2 | TRBD1 | 14 | CASSWTGGDYEQYF | TGTGCCAGCAGCTGGACAGGGGGAGATTACGAGCAGTACTTC
TRBJ1-2 | - | TRBV14 | - | 13 | CASSGQRQGGYTF | TGTGCCAGCAGCGGACAGCGCCAAGGTGGCTACACCTTC
TRBJ2-1 | - | TRBV19 | - | 14 | CASSALDRNNEQFF | TGTGCCAGTAGTGCCCTGGACAGAAACAATGAGCAGTTCTTC
TRBJ1-2 | - | TRBV18 | - | 14 | CASSPPSEVYGYTF | TGTGCCAGCTCACCACCGTCAGAAGTCTATGGCTACACCTTC
TRBJ1-1 | - | TRBV5-1 | - | 14 | CASSLTGMDTEAFF | TGCGCCAGCAGCTTGACAGGCATGGACACTGAAGCTTTCTTT
TRBJ2-7 | - | TRBV28 | TRBD1 | 12 | CASGQDPYEQYF | TGTGCCAGCGGACAGGACCCCTACGAGCAGTACTTC
TRBJ1-2 | - | TRBV5-1 | TRBD1 | 14 | CASSVDRAGYGYTF | TGCGCCAGCAGCGTGGACAGGGCGGGCTATGGCTACACCTTC
TRBJ1-4 | - | TRBV4-3 | TRBD1 | 14 | CASSDDRAREKLFF | TGCGCCAGCAGCGACGACAGGGCTCGTGAAAAACTGTTTTTT
TRBJ2-6 | - | TRBV7-6 | - | 14 | CASSARGGANVLTF | TGTGCCAGCAGCGCCCGAGGGGGGGCCAACGTCCTGACTTTC
TRBJ1-6 | few | TRBV9 | - | 14 | CASSADPGDSPLHF | TGTGCCAGCAGCGCCGACCCGGGGGATTCACCCCTCCACTTT
TRBJ1-2 | - | TRBV30 | - | 13 | CAWNQGLNYGYTF | TGTGCCTGGAACCAGGGACTAAACTATGGCTACACCTTC
TRBJ2-3 | - | TRBV10-1 | TRBD2 | 16 | CASSLTSGGTTDTQYF | TGCGCCAGCAGCTTGACTAGCGGGGGAACCACAGATACGCAGTATTTT
TRBJ1-4 | once | TRBV4-1 | - | 12 | CASSQEAEKLFF | TGCGCGAGCAGCCAAGAAGCCGAAAAACTGTTTTTT
TRBJ1-2 | once | TRBV4-3 | - | 14 | CASSQDRGMRGYTF | TGCGCCAGCAGCCAAGATCGGGGGATGCGTGGCTACACCTTC
TRBJ2-7 | - | TRBV7-2 | TRBD2 | 17 | CASSEDGVAGGRYEQYF | TGTGCCAGCAGCGAGGACGGAGTAGCGGGGGGGCGATACGAGCAGTACTTC
TRBJ2-1 | - | TRBV2 | TRBD2 | 14 | CASSWESGGDEQFF | TGTGCCAGCAGTTGGGAATCGGGGGGGGATGAGCAGTTCTTC
TRBJ2-1 | - | TRBV10-3 | - | 14 | CATKDFAVYNEQFF | TGTGCCACCAAGGATTTTGCGGTATACAATGAGCAGTTCTTC
TRBJ1-4 | - | TRBV6-7 | - | 15 | CASSYQPRLNEKLFF | TGTGCCAGCAGTTACCAACCGCGTCTTAATGAAAAACTGTTTTTT
TRBJ1-1 | - | TRBV28 | TRBD1 | 15 | CASTASTGLNTEAFF | TGTGCCAGCACTGCCTCGACAGGGCTAAACACTGAAGCTTTCTTT